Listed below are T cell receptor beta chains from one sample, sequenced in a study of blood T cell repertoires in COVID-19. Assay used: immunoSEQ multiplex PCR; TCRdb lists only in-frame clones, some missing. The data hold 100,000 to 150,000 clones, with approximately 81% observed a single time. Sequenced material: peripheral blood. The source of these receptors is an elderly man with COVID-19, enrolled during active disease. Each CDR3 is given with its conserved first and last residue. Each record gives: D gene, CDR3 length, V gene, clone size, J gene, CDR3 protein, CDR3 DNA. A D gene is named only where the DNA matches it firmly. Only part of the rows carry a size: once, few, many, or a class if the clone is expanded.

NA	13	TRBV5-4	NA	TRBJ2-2	CASSSQGSGELFF	TGTGCCAGCAGCTCACAGGGTTCGGGGGAGCTGTTTTTT
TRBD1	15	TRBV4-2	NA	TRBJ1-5	CASSQGTGADQPQHF	TGTGCCAGCAGCCAGGGGACAGGGGCCGATCAGCCCCAGCATTTT
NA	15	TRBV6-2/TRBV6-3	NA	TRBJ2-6	CASSRQSSGANVLTF	TGTGCCAGCAGTAGACAGAGCTCTGGGGCCAACGTCCTGACTTTC
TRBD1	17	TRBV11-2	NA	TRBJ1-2	CASSKSPDRASNYGYTF	TGTGCCAGCAGCAAGAGCCCCGACAGGGCATCTAACTATGGCTACACCTTC
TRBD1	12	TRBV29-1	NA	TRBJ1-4	CSVGGQLEKLFF	TGCAGCGTTGGGGGACAGCTTGAAAAACTGTTTTTT
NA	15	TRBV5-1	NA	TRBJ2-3	CASSLSGSSFDTQYF	TGCGCCAGCAGCTTGAGTGGGAGTTCTTTCGATACGCAGTATTTT
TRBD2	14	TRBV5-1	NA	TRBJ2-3	CASSFSGGQDTQYF	TGCGCCAGCAGCTTCTCGGGAGGGCAAGATACGCAGTATTTT
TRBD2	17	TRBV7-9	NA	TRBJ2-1	CASSLFGLADKSHEQFF	TGTGCCAGCAGCTTATTCGGTCTAGCGGATAAATCCCATGAGCAGTTCTTC
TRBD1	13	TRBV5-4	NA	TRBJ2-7	CASSLTGVYEQYF	TGTGCCAGCAGCTTGACAGGGGTATACGAGCAGTACTTC
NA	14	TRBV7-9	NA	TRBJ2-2	CASSLGSLTGELFF	TGTGCCAGCAGCTTAGGGTCACTCACCGGGGAGCTGTTTTTT
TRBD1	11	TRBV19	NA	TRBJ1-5	CASSNRGPQHF	TGTGCCAGTAGTAACAGGGGGCCCCAGCATTTT
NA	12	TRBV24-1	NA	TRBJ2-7	CATRGAGYEQYF	TGTGCCACCAGGGGTGCGGGCTACGAGCAGTACTTC
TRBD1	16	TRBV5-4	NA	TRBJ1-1	CASSLAGQGAVTEAFF	TGTGCCAGCAGCTTGGCCGGACAGGGGGCAGTCACTGAAGCTTTCTTT
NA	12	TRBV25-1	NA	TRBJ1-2	CASSPRGGSYTF	TGTGCCAGCAGTCCCCGTGGGGGGAGCTACACCTTC
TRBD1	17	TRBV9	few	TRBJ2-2	CASSVPSGQVDTGELFF	TGTGCCAGCAGCGTCCCTTCTGGACAGGTTGACACCGGGGAGCTGTTTTTT
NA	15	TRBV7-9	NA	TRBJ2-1	CASSLVGGYGNEQFF	TGTGCCAGCAGCTTAGTGGGCGGGTATGGGAATGAGCAGTTCTTC
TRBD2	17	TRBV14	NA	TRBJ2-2	CASSPYDLAGETGELFF	TGTGCCAGCAGCCCCTACGACCTAGCGGGGGAAACCGGGGAGCTGTTTTTT
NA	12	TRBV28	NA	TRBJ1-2	CASSKGVYGYTF	TGTGCCAGCAGTAAGGGAGTCTATGGCTACACCTTC
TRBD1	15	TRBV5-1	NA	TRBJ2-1	CASSPWTGFNNEQFF	TGCGCCAGCAGCCCATGGACAGGGTTTAACAATGAGCAGTTCTTC
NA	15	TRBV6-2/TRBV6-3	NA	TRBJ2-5	CASSYSTVRAETQYF	TGTGCCAGCAGTTACTCCACCGTCCGAGCGGAGACCCAGTACTTC
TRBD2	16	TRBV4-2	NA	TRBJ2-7	CASSQEAAGFTYEQYF	TGTGCCAGCAGCCAAGAGGCAGCGGGGTTCACCTACGAGCAGTACTTC
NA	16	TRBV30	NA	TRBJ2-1	CAWSVPLFGSYNEQFF	TGTGCCTGGAGTGTACCCCTCTTCGGCTCCTACAATGAGCAGTTCTTC
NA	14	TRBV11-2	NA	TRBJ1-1	CASSLIGMNTEAFF	TGTGCCAGCAGCTTAATCGGTATGAACACTGAAGCTTTCTTT
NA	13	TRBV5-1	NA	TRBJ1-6	CASSLQYNSPLHF	TGCGCCAGCAGCTTGCAGTATAATTCACCCCTCCACTTT
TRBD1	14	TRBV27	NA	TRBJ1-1	CASSWAGGESEAFF	TGTGCCAGCAGTTGGGCAGGGGGCGAAAGTGAAGCTTTCTTT
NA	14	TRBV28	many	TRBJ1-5	CASSPSRSNQPQHF	TGTGCCAGCAGCCCTTCTAGGAGCAATCAGCCCCAGCATTTT
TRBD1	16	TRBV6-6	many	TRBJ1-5	CASRLLQGLSNQPQHF	TGTGCCAGCAGGTTACTACAGGGGCTTAGCAATCAGCCCCAGCATTTT
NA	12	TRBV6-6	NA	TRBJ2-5	CASSRPEETQYF	TGTGCCAGCAGCCGACCCGAAGAGACCCAGTACTTC
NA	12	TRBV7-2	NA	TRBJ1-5	CASSVPGGPQHF	TGTGCCAGCAGCGTACCCGGCGGGCCCCAGCATTTT
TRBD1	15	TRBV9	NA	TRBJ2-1	CASSPQGASYNEQFF	TGTGCCAGCAGCCCACAGGGGGCCTCCTACAATGAGCAGTTCTTC
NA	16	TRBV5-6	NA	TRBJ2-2	CASSYLAREYSGELFF	TGTGCCAGCAGTTACCTCGCCCGGGAGTATTCCGGGGAGCTGTTTTTT
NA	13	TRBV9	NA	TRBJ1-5	CASSRGSNQPQHF	TGTGCCAGCAGCCGCGGTTCCAATCAGCCCCAGCATTTT
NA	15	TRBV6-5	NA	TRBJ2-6	CASSYQFSGANVLTF	TGTGCCAGCAGTTACCAGTTCTCTGGGGCCAACGTCCTGACTTTC
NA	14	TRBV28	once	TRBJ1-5	CASSPRDMDQPQHF	TGTGCCAGCAGTCCCCGGGACATGGATCAGCCCCAGCATTTT
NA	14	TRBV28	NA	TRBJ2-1	CASNVAISYNEQFF	TGTGCCAGCAACGTAGCAATCTCCTACAATGAGCAGTTCTTC